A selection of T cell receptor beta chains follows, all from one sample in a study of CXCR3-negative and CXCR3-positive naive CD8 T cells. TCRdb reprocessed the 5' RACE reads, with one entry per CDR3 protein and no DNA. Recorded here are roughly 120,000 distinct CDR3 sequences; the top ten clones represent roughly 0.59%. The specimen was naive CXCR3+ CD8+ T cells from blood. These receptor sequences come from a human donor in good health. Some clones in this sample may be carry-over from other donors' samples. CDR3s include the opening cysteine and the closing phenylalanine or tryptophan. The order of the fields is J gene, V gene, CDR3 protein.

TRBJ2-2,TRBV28,CASSNRLAGRNTGELFF
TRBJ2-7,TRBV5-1,CASSLIGGVEEQYF
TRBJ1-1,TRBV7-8,CASSLPGDGTEAFF
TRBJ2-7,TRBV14,CASSQGTGRSYEQYF
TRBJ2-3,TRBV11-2,CASSTGLAGGTDTQYF
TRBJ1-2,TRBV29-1,CSVEAGQGRLMGYGYTF
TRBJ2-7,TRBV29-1,CSVISPGGDEYF
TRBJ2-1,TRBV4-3,CASSQVTGPEEQFF
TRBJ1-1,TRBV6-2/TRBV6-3,CASSRDTEAFF
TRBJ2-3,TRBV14,CASSQAQLAGADTQYF
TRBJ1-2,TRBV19,CAAMTGGYGYTF
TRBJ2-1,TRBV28,CASSLMADNEQFF
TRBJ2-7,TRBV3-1,CASRATASYEQYF
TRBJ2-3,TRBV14,CASSQLQGSADTQYF
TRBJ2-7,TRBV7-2,CASSSTPPDVYRAYEQYF
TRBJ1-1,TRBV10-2,CASREETTEAFF
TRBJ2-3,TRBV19,CASSIGQGGTDTQYF
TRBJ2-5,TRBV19,CASSPTGGLKETQYF
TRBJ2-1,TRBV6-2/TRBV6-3,CASSWGPYNEQFF
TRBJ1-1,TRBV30,CAWDGGLGTEAFF